This T cell receptor (beta chain) was documented in a study of blood T cells in healthy people across ages. Study-level points and caveats: TCR beta diversity per million T cells fell roughly linearly with age.

In regard to this clonotype: What it recognizes is unknown.

Collection of ten milliliters of peripheral blood was performed for each donor. Isolation yielded PBMCs, at least 7 million per sample, in every case. Total RNA amounts of at least 6 micrograms were extracted per sample. A second PCR of about 7 to 12 cycles used a sample-barcoded 5' primer and a J-beta primer mix. One entry per CDR3 protein, called by TCRdb with MiXCR from the 5' RACE reads. In the table there are roughly 1,300,000 distinct CDR3 sequences, roughly 60% of which are singletons. Germline values: CDR1 DFQATT, CDR2 SNEGSKA (reference sequence). This CDR3 comprises 15 residues. The rearrangement joins TRBV20-1 to TRBJ2-7; 10 bases agree with TRBD1. Specimen: blood. The receptor's source is a man younger than 35 in good health. The CDR3 sequence: CSTTLRDRGIYEQYF. The CDR3 bases are TGCAGCACCACCCTTCGGGACAGGGGTATCTACGAGCAGTACTTC.